These T cell receptor beta chains were read from a single sample in a study of CD8 T cells in ankylosing spondylitis. TCRdb recomputed calls from the 5' RACE reads with MiXCR, one row per CDR3 protein. This table has more than 35,000 distinct CDR3 sequences, 6% appearing once. The sequenced material came from blood, either unsorted or a sorted T cell fraction (not recorded which). The receptor source for this set is a male donor with ankylosing spondylitis or in good health (not recorded which). CDR3s include the opening cysteine and the closing phenylalanine or tryptophan. The D gene is left open where the match is weak. Only part of the rows carry a size: once, few, many, or a class if the clone is expanded.

clone size: many
J gene: TRBJ1-4
V gene: TRBV5-1
D gene: .
CDR3 DNA: TGCGCCAGCAGCCCAGGGACCTACGAAAAACTGTTTTTT
CDR3 protein: CASSPGTYEKLFF

clone size: many
J gene: TRBJ2-1
V gene: TRBV15
D gene: TRBD1
CDR3 DNA: TGTGCCACCAGCGGACAGGCCACACCTAGGGTACATGAGCAGTTCTTC
CDR3 protein: CATSGQATPRVHEQFF

clone size: many
J gene: TRBJ1-2
V gene: TRBV5-1
D gene: .
CDR3 DNA: TGCGCCAGCAGCTTGGAGGCCGTCCCCAATGGCTACACCTTC
CDR3 protein: CASSLEAVPNGYTF

clone size: medium-sized
J gene: TRBJ1-5
V gene: TRBV5-1
D gene: .
CDR3 DNA: TGCGCCAGCAGCTTCGGGGAGGCTAATCAGCCCCAGCATTTT
CDR3 protein: CASSFGEANQPQHF

clone size: many
J gene: TRBJ2-1
V gene: TRBV11-3
D gene: TRBD2
CDR3 DNA: TGTGCCAGCAGCTTAGAACGGGGGGGTGAGCAGTTCTTC
CDR3 protein: CASSLERGGEQFF

clone size: many
J gene: TRBJ1-5
V gene: TRBV18
D gene: TRBD1
CDR3 DNA: TGTGCCAGCTCACCGGGACAGGGGGGGGGTCAGCCCCAGCATTTT
CDR3 protein: CASSPGQGGGQPQHF

clone size: many
J gene: TRBJ2-3
V gene: TRBV2
D gene: TRBD2
CDR3 DNA: TGTGCCAGCAGTAAGACCCGAATAAGCGGGATCACAGATACGCAGTATTTT
CDR3 protein: CASSKTRISGITDTQYF

clone size: many
J gene: TRBJ2-7
V gene: TRBV20-1
D gene: .
CDR3 DNA: TGCAGTGCTAGAGAAACGACGTGGGGGTACGAGCAGTACTTC
CDR3 protein: CSARETTWGYEQYF

clone size: .
J gene: TRBJ2-1
V gene: TRBV9
D gene: TRBD2
CDR3 DNA: TGTGCCAGCAGCGGTCAGCGGGAGTTGTCCTACAATGAGCAGTTCTTC
CDR3 protein: CASSGQRELSYNEQFF

clone size: many
J gene: TRBJ2-1
V gene: TRBV6-5
D gene: .
CDR3 DNA: TGTGCCAGCAGTTACCGAGGTGGTAAGGACTGGGTGAATGAGCAGTTCTTC
CDR3 protein: CASSYRGGKDWVNEQFF